The 13 T cell receptor beta chains reported below all come from one sample, sequenced in a study of cytomegalovirus exposure and HLA in healthy donors. Both 60 Vbeta primers and 13 Jbeta primers went into the PCR. Produced via immunoSEQ multiplex PCR; TCRdb's table is partial and in-frame only. The sample includes about 150,000 clones, 50% to 75% of them seen just once. Material for sequencing was PBMCs. Every receptor here comes from a woman aged 55-75 years in good health and CMV-seropositive.

The table lists this clone with a few counts. This sequence joins TRBV7-2 and TRBJ1-1, with a possible D match to TRBD1 (5 bases). The ends were cut back, 4 bases at V and 1 base at J, with 10 bases in the middle. The germline V gene has CDR1 SGHTA and CDR2 FQGNSA. The CDR3 has 14 residues. CDR3 DNA sequence: TGTGCCAGCAGCTGGGGGGGAGCGAACACTGAAGCTTTCTTT. Translation: CASSWGGANTEAFF.

This chain uses TRBV5-1 with TRBJ2-7; 7 bases line up with TRBD1. V shed 0 bases and J 5 bases; nucleotides not matched to a gene: 8. From germline, CDR1 is SGHRS and CDR2 YFSETQ. The CDR3 runs to 15 residues. CDR3 nucleotides: TGCGCCAGCAGCTTGGGAGACAGGGTTTCGCACGAGCAGTACTTC. It is translated as CASSLGDRVSHEQYF.

The chain carries TRBV7-2 and TRBJ2-1; a possible D gene is TRBD2 (5 bases). The CDR3 sequence is 14 residues long. Trimming took off 1 base at V and 11 bases at J, with 15 bases between the two ends. The germline V gene encodes CDR1 SGHTA and CDR2 FQGNSA. The CDR3 DNA follows: TGTGCCAGCAGCTTAGAGAGGGCCAAGTCTAAGCAGTTCTTC. Translation: CASSLERAKSKQFF.

The chain uses TRBV7-2 and TRBJ2-7, with 15 bases lining up with TRBD2. J lost 2 bases, V lost 6 bases, and 5 bases had no gene match. CDR1 and CDR2 (germline): SGHTA, FQGNSA. The CDR3 runs 16 residues. The DNA for the CDR3 is TGTGCCAGCAGTCAAGGGACTAGCGGGAGGACCTACGAGCAGTACTTC. The encoded protein is CASSQGTSGRTYEQYF.

The gene calls are TRBV11-2 and TRBJ1-2; weak D call: TRBD1 (5 bases). CDR3 size: 14 residues. Germline V gene lookup returns CDR1 SGHAT and CDR2 FQNNGV. Trimming left V 0 bases short and J 8 bases short, with 13 bases between. The CDR3 loop reads CASSLDLGLPGYTF. CDR3 nucleotides: TGTGCCAGCAGCTTAGATTTGGGACTCCCCGGCTACACCTTC. Variable domain in full (rest from reference TRBV11-2 and TRBJ1-2): EAGVAQSPRYKIIEKRQSVAFWCNPISGHATLYWYQQILGQGPKLLIQFQNNGVVDDSQLPKDRFSAERLKGVDSTLKIQPAKLEDSAVYLCASSLDLGLPGYTFGSGTRLTVV.

The chain recombines TRBV7-2 with TRBJ2-7, with D unresolved. Trimming removed 2 bases from V and 9 bases from J, with 17 bases in between. Germline assignment: CDR1 SGHTA and CDR2 FQGNSA. The CDR3 runs to 14 residues. DNA of the CDR3: TGTGCCAGCAGCTTAACAGCAGGCCTACCCAGGCAGTACTTC. It encodes CASSLTAGLPRQYF. Drawing the rest from reference TRBV7-2 and TRBJ2-7, the complete variable domain is GAGVSQSPSNKVTEKGKDVELRCDPISGHTALYWYRQSLGQGLEFLIYFQGNSAPDKSGLPSDRFSAERTGGSVSTLTIQRTQQEDSAVYLCASSLTAGLPRQYFGPGTRLTVT.

The V call is TRBV15, the J call TRBJ2-2; possible D gene TRBD2, 5 bases. The V and J ends lost 0 bases and 7 bases respectively, with 15 bases between them. This CDR3 is 16 amino acids long. Germline CDR1 is LNHNV and CDR2 is YYDKDF (reference sequence). The CDR3 DNA is TGTGCCACCAGCAGAGATTCTGCTAGCCGAGGCGGGGAGCTGTTTTTT. Amino acid sequence: CATSRDSASRGGELFF.

This clone came up many times. This chain joins TRBV4-3 and TRBJ1-4, with TRBD1 as a possible D gene (6 bases). Between the trimmed V and J ends, which lost 4 bases and 7 bases, there was a span of 16 bases. Germline-derived CDR1 and CDR2 are LGHNA and YSLEER. CDR3 length: 15 amino acids. CDR3 sequence: CASSPGGRTSEKLFF. CDR3 coding DNA: TGCGCCAGCAGCCCCGGGGGGCGGACAAGTGAAAAACTGTTTTTT.

The CDR3, as DNA: TGCGCCAGCAGCCAAGGGGGACAGGGGGCGGTTGAAAAACTGTTTTTT. It encodes CASSQGGQGAVEKLFF. The V call is TRBV4-3, the J call TRBJ1-4; 12 positions agree with TRBD1. V was pared by 1 base and J by 7 bases, with 4 bases of the junction left unmatched. In germline, CDR1 is LGHNA, CDR2 YSLEER. The CDR3 extends over 16 amino acids.

The chain couples TRBV5-1 to TRBJ1-2; 10 bases match TRBD1. Germline assignment: CDR1 SGHRS and CDR2 YFSETQ. The CDR3 loop spans 13 amino acids. V was clipped by 4 bases and J by 8 bases; unmatched bases: 5. The DNA for the CDR3 is TGCGCCAGCAGCCCCGGGACAGGGGAAGGCTACACCTTC. Residues: CASSPGTGEGYTF.

This clone was recorded only once. The chain links TRBV6-5 to TRBJ2-2, with 7 bases fitting TRBD2. CDR3 length: 16 amino acids. Germline V gene sequence: CDR1 MNHEY, CDR2 SVGAGI. With 2 bases clipped from V and 6 bases from J, the junction kept 9 bases outside the gene matches. This CDR3 reads CASSYRVAGLAGELFF. The CDR3 bases are TGTGCCAGCAGTTACCGGGTAGCGGGTTTAGCCGGGGAGCTGTTTTTT.

The chain has TRBV27 and TRBJ2-1; 10 bases agree with TRBD2. The V gene's germline CDR1 is MNHEY and CDR2 SMNVEV (reference sequence). The CDR3 covers 15 residues. V was pared by 2 bases and J by 10 bases, with 8 bases of the junction left unmatched. CDR3 sequence (DNA): TGTGCCAGCAGTTTACTAGCGGGAGCCCCAGGGGAGCAGTTCTTC. Its translation: CASSLLAGAPGEQFF.

The V and J genes are TRBV5-4 and TRBJ2-3, with TRBD2 as a possible D gene (5 bases). This CDR3 region has 15 residues. Trimming stripped 0 bases from V and 2 bases from J, with 10 bases between. Per germline, CDR1 SGHNT and CDR2 YYREEE (reference sequence). The CDR3 bases are TGTGCCAGCAGCTTGGAAGCGGCTAACACAGATACGCAGTATTTT. Translated: CASSLEAANTDTQYF.